This paragraph covers one TCR beta chain sequence. CDR1 and CDR2 from the germline V gene are MNHEY and SVGAGI. The V gene lost 4 bases and the J gene lost 5 bases, with 21 bases spanning the gap. The CDR3 totals 16 residues. TCRdb keeps only in-frame clones here, not all; method: immunoSEQ multiplex PCR. The sample yields 70,000 or so clones, 85% to 95% seen once. This sample is drawn from a study of lymphopenia after photon versus proton radiotherapy. Sequences were derived from peripheral blood, sampled from a patient treated with photon-based radiotherapy. V and J are TRBV6-5 and TRBJ2-7; D may be TRBD1 or TRBD2 (5 bases each). The sequence derives from a woman aged 40 to 50 with cholangiocarcinoma. The CDR3 nucleotides read TGTGCCAGCAGTTCCTCTCCCCACGGGGCTGGTAACGAGCAGTACTTC. It translates to CASSSSPHGAGNEQYF.